This T cell receptor (beta chain) emerged from a study of PD-L1 blockade in urothelial cancer. Study-wide context: Previous chemotherapy exposure amounted to 0 to 3 regimens for patients. Treatment start was followed by blood analysis at 3 weeks (second dose) and again at 6 weeks. Findings of the study overall: Pretreatment peripheral blood TCR clonality that fell below the median predicted better survival among the patients studied.

The time point: pretreatment peripheral blood. Patients were diagnosed with urothelial carcinoma, either locally advanced or metastatic. About this clone: Its antigen remains unidentified.

Trimming cost V 7 bases and J 3 bases; bases outside gene matches: 13. CDR1 and CDR2 from the germline V gene are MNHEY and SMNVEV (reference sequence). CDR3 length: 16 amino acids. TCRdb's copy holds only in-frame clones and misses some; the assay was immunoSEQ multiplex PCR. This sample has 30,000 to 40,000 clones; just under 85% occur once, and the top ten carry over 12%. The sequence derives from a man older than 75 with urothelial cancer. The specimen comprised PBMCs, sampled around atezolizumab (anti-PD-L1) treatment. The chain employs TRBV27 and TRBJ2-7, with 9 bases fitting TRBD1. The CDR3 DNA reads TGTGCCAGCACCCCGGCAGGGACAGGGATTTTCTACGAGCAGTACTTC. Translated, it gives CASTPAGTGIFYEQYF.